The rows below give T cell receptor beta chains drawn from one sample of a study of T cells in Graves' hyperthyroidism and ophthalmopathy. In TCRdb, the multiplex PCR reads were re-called with MiXCR into one record per CDR3 protein. The repertoire consists of roughly 510,000 distinct CDR3 sequences, with about 45% occurring once and the leading ten covering around 47%. The sequenced material came from peripheral blood or thyroid tissue (not recorded which). The receptors were gathered from an adult woman with Graves' disease, either hyperthyroidism or ophthalmopathy (not recorded which). Both conserved end residues are part of each CDR3. Fields, in order: J gene, CDR3 length, clone size, V gene, D gene, CDR3 protein, CDR3 DNA. The D gene is left open where the match is weak. Some rows have no size entry. The others give once, few or many, or a class for an expanded clone.

J: TRBJ2-2
length: 16
size: NA
V: TRBV29-1
D: TRBD1
CDR3: CSARSGQGARTGELFF
DNA: TGCAGCGCCAGGAGTGGACAGGGGGCGCGGACCGGGGAGCTGTTTTTT

J: TRBJ1-2
length: 12
size: many
V: TRBV6-5
D: NA
CDR3: CASSTRDNGYTF
DNA: TGTGCCAGCAGTACTCGGGACAATGGCTACACCTTC

J: TRBJ2-7
length: 16
size: NA
V: TRBV10-2
D: NA
CDR3: CASSEPRGGHLSEQYF
DNA: TGCGCCAGCAGTGAGCCACGCGGGGGACACCTCTCCGAGCAGTACTTC

J: TRBJ1-5
length: 14
size: many
V: TRBV9
D: NA
CDR3: CASSDQGSNQPQHF
DNA: TGTGCCAGCAGCGACCAGGGCAGCAATCAGCCCCAGCATTTT

J: TRBJ2-7
length: 12
size: once
V: TRBV3-1
D: TRBD2
CDR3: CASSLAGAAQYF
DNA: TGTGCCAGCAGCCTAGCGGGAGCCGCACAGTACTTC

J: TRBJ1-5
length: 15
size: NA
V: TRBV10-2
D: TRBD1
CDR3: CASREHRGLNQPQHF
DNA: TGTGCCAGCAGAGAACACAGGGGCCTCAATCAGCCCCAGCATTTT

J: TRBJ1-2
length: 14
size: many
V: TRBV7-9
D: TRBD1
CDR3: CASSTTGTGYGYTF
DNA: TGTGCCAGCAGCACTACCGGGACAGGCTATGGCTACACCTTC

J: TRBJ1-2
length: 13
size: many
V: TRBV5-1
D: NA
CDR3: CASSSAEAYGYTF
DNA: TGCGCCAGCAGCTCCGCAGAAGCCTATGGCTACACCTTC

J: TRBJ2-2
length: 14
size: few
V: TRBV4-3
D: NA
CDR3: CASSQGPHTGELFF
DNA: TGCGCCAGCAGCCAAGGGCCCCACACCGGGGAGCTGTTTTTT

J: TRBJ2-7
length: 15
size: many
V: TRBV29-1
D: TRBD2
CDR3: CSVPPQGGYNYEQYF
DNA: TGCAGCGTCCCCCCGCAGGGAGGGTACAACTACGAGCAGTACTTC

J: TRBJ2-7
length: 12
size: many
V: TRBV15
D: NA
CDR3: CATGRRFYEQYF
DNA: TGTGCCACTGGTCGGCGGTTCTACGAGCAGTACTTC

J: TRBJ2-7
length: 13
size: few
V: TRBV29-1
D: NA
CDR3: CSVELRESYEQYF
DNA: TGCAGCGTTGAGTTAAGGGAGTCCTACGAGCAGTACTTC

J: TRBJ1-2
length: 13
size: many
V: TRBV5-6
D: NA
CDR3: CASSGRGPYGYTF
DNA: TGTGCCAGCAGCGGCAGGGGACCCTATGGCTACACCTTC

J: TRBJ1-5
length: 14
size: once
V: TRBV7-8
D: NA
CDR3: CASSLLTGLQPQHF
DNA: TGTGCCAGCAGCTTATTAACAGGGCTTCAGCCCCAGCATTTT

J: TRBJ1-2
length: 15
size: many
V: TRBV5-5
D: TRBD1
CDR3: CASSLDRGANYGYTF
DNA: TGTGCCAGCAGCCTCGACAGGGGTGCTAACTATGGCTACACCTTC

J: TRBJ1-2
length: 14
size: NA
V: TRBV10-3
D: NA
CDR3: CAIRSTAVNYGYTF
DNA: TGTGCCATCAGGTCGACAGCCGTTAACTATGGCTACACCTTC

J: TRBJ1-5
length: 14
size: many
V: TRBV12-3/TRBV12-4
D: NA
CDR3: CASSLVGRNQPQHF
DNA: TGTGCCAGCAGTTTGGTCGGGCGGAATCAGCCCCAGCATTTT

J: TRBJ2-5
length: 13
size: NA
V: TRBV9
D: TRBD1
CDR3: CASSVEAGGVGYF
DNA: TGTGCCAGCAGCGTAGAGGCAGGGGGTGTTGGGTACTTC

J: TRBJ1-1
length: 13
size: many
V: TRBV29-1
D: NA
CDR3: CSVEFSENTEAFF
DNA: TGCAGCGTTGAGTTTTCAGAGAACACTGAAGCTTTCTTT

J: TRBJ1-2
length: 14
size: NA
V: TRBV27
D: TRBD1
CDR3: CASSPRGQNCGYTF
DNA: TGTGCCAGCAGTCCTAGGGGACAGAACTGTGGCTACACCTTC

J: TRBJ2-7
length: 16
size: many
V: TRBV7-9
D: TRBD2
CDR3: CASSHQVAGGPYEQYF
DNA: TGTGCCAGCAGCCACCAAGTAGCGGGAGGGCCCTACGAGCAGTACTTC

J: TRBJ1-2
length: 13
size: NA
V: TRBV7-9
D: NA
CDR3: CASSYRPADGYTF
DNA: TGTGCCAGCAGCTACCGACCGGCGGATGGCTACACCTTC

J: TRBJ2-7
length: 15
size: NA
V: TRBV10-3
D: NA
CDR3: CAISEPPTGSYEQYF
DNA: TGTGCCATCAGTGAGCCCCCGACAGGTTCCTACGAGCAGTACTTC

J: TRBJ1-2
length: 13
size: NA
V: TRBV20-1
D: NA
CDR3: CSAREGTYYGYTF
DNA: TGCAGTGCTAGAGAGGGGACATATTATGGCTACACCTTC

J: TRBJ2-2
length: 14
size: many
V: TRBV5-4
D: NA
CDR3: CASSPTGNTGELFF
DNA: TGTGCCAGCAGCCCGACTGGGAACACCGGGGAGCTGTTTTTT